This TCR beta chain originates from a study of Graves' ophthalmopathy and Graves' hyperthyroidism. Study-level information: Peripheral blood (taken before any treatment) was collected at initial diagnosis.

RNA transcripts were the template, and TCR beta CDR3 regions were amplified from them. Scientists carried out first-round RT-PCR using HTBI primers and then a second-round multiplex PCR. Via MiXCR, TCRdb re-called the multiplex PCR reads, giving one row per CDR3 protein. In the table there are 200,000 to 300,000 distinct CDR3 sequences, 45% to 55% of which are singletons. V lost 3 bases to trimming and J lost 6 bases; unmatched junction nucleotides: 5. The CDR3 totals 15 residues. Germline loops: CDR1 MGHRA, CDR2 YSYEKL. Uncontrolled infections, other autoimmune diseases, pregnancy or lactation barred patients from enrollment. The PBMCs had their origin in roughly 9.4 ml of fresh peripheral blood.

Sequenced material: peripheral blood. This chain uses TRBV4-1 with TRBJ2-2; the match to TRBD1 covers 9 bases. The source is an adult man with Graves' ophthalmopathy. The CDR3 protein is CASSQPGQGSGELFF. The CDR3 DNA reads as TGCGCCAGCAGCCAGCCGGGACAGGGCTCCGGGGAGCTGTTTTTT.